The 17 T cell receptor beta chains below come from one sample, sequenced in a study of T cells in Graves' hyperthyroidism and ophthalmopathy (dated by TCRdb to about 2019). The method behind the library was multiplex PCR. Sequencing instrument: Illumina HiSeq 2000. TCR beta CDR3 regions were amplified from RNA transcripts. The first round of RT-PCR for the TCR CDR3 was performed with the HTBI primer set and the Qiagen OneStep RT-PCR kit. Starting from the raw public reads, TCRdb applied fastp trimming at Q25, assembled clones with MiXCR and retained in-frame beta chains. For every CDR3 protein sequence, its rows merge into one entry that carries the most common genes and DNA. For this sample there are hundreds of thousands of distinct CDR3 sequences; roughly a third appear just once. The ten top clones hold 30% to 40% of the sample. The specimen was blood. The receptors were sampled from a woman aged 40 to 49 with Graves' hyperthyroidism.

The V and J genes are TRBV6-9 and TRBJ2-5; 7 bases are shared with TRBD1. The CDR3 is 14 amino acids. Germline V gene data show CDR1 as MNHGY and CDR2 as SVAAGI. V was pared by 2 bases and J by 2 bases, with 2 bases of the junction left unmatched. The CDR3 reads CASSYTGAQETQYF. As DNA, the CDR3 is TGTGCCAGCAGTTATACAGGGGCGCAAGAGACCCAGTACTTC.

This sequence joins TRBV6-1 and TRBJ2-7; possibly TRBD1 for D (6 bases). Germline V gene lookup returns CDR1 MNHNS and CDR2 SASEGT. The CDR3 covers 15 residues. With 8 bases removed from V and 0 bases from J, the gap between germline ends came to 17 bases. The CDR3 sequence: CASVVQGRSSYEQYF. DNA for the CDR3: TGTGCCAGCGTGGTACAGGGCAGGAGCTCCTACGAGCAGTACTTC.

The genes are TRBV20-1 and TRBJ1-2, with unresolved D. The V and J ends lost 1 base and 4 bases respectively, with 7 bases between them. The CDR3 has 12 residues. Germline V gene data show CDR1 as DFQATT and CDR2 as SNEGSKA (reference sequence). CDR3 residues: CSARGRAYGYTF. CDR3 nucleotides: TGCAGTGCTAGAGGACGGGCCTATGGCTACACCTTC.

For this clonotype: A much bigger clone sits one base away, suggesting this may be a read error. CDR3 region: CVSSQGGPLAYEQYF. The CDR3 coding sequence is TGTGTCAGCAGCCAGGGGGGACCCCTAGCCTACGAGCAGTACTTC. This chain links TRBV7-9 with TRBJ2-7, with a weak D call TRBD1 (7 bases). This CDR3 spans 15 amino acids. In germline, CDR1 is SEHNR, CDR2 FQNEAQ (reference sequence).

Of note for this clonotype: A read error may produce the germline difference seen at one junction end. This sequence joins TRBV7-2 and TRBJ1-4, with TRBD1 matching 8 bases. Germline V gene data show CDR1 as SGHTA and CDR2 as FQGNSA. This CDR3 has 16 amino acids. Here the CDR3 DNA reads TGTGCCAGCAGCGCGAAGTTGGACAGGGCTCATGAAAAACTGGTTTTT. This codes for CASSAKLDRAHEKLVF.

J is TRBJ1-1 and V is TRBV9; D may be TRBD1 (5 bases). The CDR3 is 15 amino acids. Germline loops: CDR1 SGDLS, CDR2 YYNGEE. Trimming cost V 4 bases and J 5 bases, with 18 bases left between them. CDR3 sequence: CASSQEGKGGTEAFF. The CDR3 coding sequence is TGTGCCAGCAGCCAAGAGGGGAAGGGAGGAACTGAAGCTTTCTTT.

This clonotype has ten or more counts. In nucleotides, the CDR3 is TGTGCCAGCAGCAATGGACGGGAACCAAAAGCTTTCTTT. Translation: CASSNGREPKAFF. The chain links TRBV9 to TRBJ1-1, with unresolved D. Per the germline V gene, CDR1 is SGDLS and CDR2 is YYNGEE. The ends were cut back, 4 bases at V and 9 bases at J, with 16 bases in the middle. The CDR3 loop spans 13 amino acids.

To note about this clonotype: This clone may be a read error of a much larger clone one base away. The chain uses TRBV20-1 and TRBJ2-7; TRBD1 aligns across 9 bases. Looked up from germline, CDR1 is DFQATT and CDR2 is SNEGSKA (reference sequence). The V gene end was trimmed by 1 base and the J gene end by 6 bases; junction bases not matched to a gene: 4. The CDR3 has 13 residues. CDR3 coding DNA: TGCAGTGCTAGAGGACAGGGGGTCTGCGAGCAGTACTTC. This encodes CSARGQGVCEQYF.

This clonotype was picked up many times. The rearrangement links TRBV29-1 to TRBJ2-7; perhaps TRBD2 as D (6 bases). Trimming removed 0 bases from V and 9 bases from J, with 15 bases in between. This CDR3 spans 13 amino acids. Germline V gene sequence: CDR1 SQVTM, CDR2 ANQGSEA. This CDR3 is CSVEESGGVGQYF. DNA for the CDR3: TGCAGCGTTGAAGAGTCGGGCGGGGTGGGGCAGTACTTC.

Many counts were recorded for this clonotype. V gene TRBV19 combines with J gene TRBJ2-7; 13 bases agree with TRBD2. In germline, CDR1 is LNHDA, CDR2 SQIVND (reference sequence). The CDR3 sequence is 15 residues long. J lost 3 bases, V lost 9 bases, and 8 bases had no gene match. The CDR3 DNA reads TGTGCCAGCAGCATCGGACTAGCGGGAGTCTACGAGCAGTACTTC. It specifies CASSIGLAGVYEQYF.

The chain combines TRBV5-4 with TRBJ1-6, with D uncertain. Per the germline V gene, CDR1 is SGHNT and CDR2 is YYREEE (reference sequence). The CDR3 runs to 12 residues. The V end was cut by 8 bases, the J end by 11 bases, with 14 bases between. DNA for the CDR3: TGTGCCAGTAGCCCGAGCGGGGCACCCCTCCACTTT. Protein product: CASSPSGAPLHF.

The J gene is TRBJ2-2, the V gene TRBV6-5; maybe TRBD2 (7 bases). The CDR3 totals 15 residues. The germline V gene encodes CDR1 MNHEY and CDR2 SVGAGI. Trimming removed 3 bases from V and 5 bases from J, with 13 bases in between. The CDR3 spells CASSYRGAGTGELFF. CDR3 DNA: TGTGCCAGCAGTTATCGGGGGGCCGGAACCGGGGAGCTGTTTTTT.

Remarks on this clonotype: A junction end diverges from the germline sequence, so it may reflect a read error. For the CDR3, the DNA is TGTGCCAGCACCGGACAGGATAGCAATCACCCCCAGCATTTT. Its protein is CASTGQDSNHPQHF. V is TRBV2 and J is TRBJ1-5; 7 bases are shared with TRBD1. The germline CDR1 and CDR2 sequences are SNHLY and FYNNEI. This CDR3 region has 14 residues.

This chain connects TRBV5-4 to TRBJ2-5; D might be TRBD2 (6 bases). Germline V gene lookup returns CDR1 SGHNT and CDR2 YYREEE (reference sequence). The CDR3 covers 16 residues. Trimming stripped 3 bases from V and 2 bases from J, with 17 bases between. CDR3 nucleotide sequence: TGTGCCAGCAGCTCAAAAGCGGGCCGTCCTCAAGAGACCCAGTACTTC. It encodes CASSSKAGRPQETQYF.

This clonotype was recorded many times. J is TRBJ2-5 and V is TRBV7-9; D may be TRBD2 (6 bases). The CDR3 is made up of 15 amino acids. Trimming shortened V by 1 base and J by 5 bases, and 14 bases separated the two germline ends. Germline-derived CDR1 and CDR2 are SEHNR and FQNEAQ (reference sequence). CDR3 nucleotide sequence: TGTGCCAGCAGCTTAGGCAAAGCGGCGGGGGAGACCCAGTACTTC. As protein: CASSLGKAAGETQYF.

This clonotype was counted many times. The chain uses TRBV24-1 and TRBJ2-5; D tentatively reads TRBD1 or TRBD2 (5 bases each). V gave up 5 bases and J gave up 5 bases, with 14 bases separating them. The germline V gene encodes CDR1 KGHDR and CDR2 SFDVKD. This CDR3 region has 14 residues. The CDR3, as DNA: TGTGCCACCAGTGCACGGGGCTGGCGGGAGACCCAGTACTTC. As protein: CATSARGWRETQYF.

Concerning this clonotype itself: Compared with germline, one end of the junction differs, possibly owing to a read error. The chain recombines TRBV20-1 with TRBJ1-5; D remains unclear. Germline V gene data show CDR1 as DFQATT and CDR2 as SNEGSKA (reference sequence). The CDR3 spans 13 residues. The CDR3 sequence is CGAIRNSNQPQHF. The CDR3 DNA reads TGCGGTGCCATCAGGAACAGCAATCAGCCCCAGCATTTT.